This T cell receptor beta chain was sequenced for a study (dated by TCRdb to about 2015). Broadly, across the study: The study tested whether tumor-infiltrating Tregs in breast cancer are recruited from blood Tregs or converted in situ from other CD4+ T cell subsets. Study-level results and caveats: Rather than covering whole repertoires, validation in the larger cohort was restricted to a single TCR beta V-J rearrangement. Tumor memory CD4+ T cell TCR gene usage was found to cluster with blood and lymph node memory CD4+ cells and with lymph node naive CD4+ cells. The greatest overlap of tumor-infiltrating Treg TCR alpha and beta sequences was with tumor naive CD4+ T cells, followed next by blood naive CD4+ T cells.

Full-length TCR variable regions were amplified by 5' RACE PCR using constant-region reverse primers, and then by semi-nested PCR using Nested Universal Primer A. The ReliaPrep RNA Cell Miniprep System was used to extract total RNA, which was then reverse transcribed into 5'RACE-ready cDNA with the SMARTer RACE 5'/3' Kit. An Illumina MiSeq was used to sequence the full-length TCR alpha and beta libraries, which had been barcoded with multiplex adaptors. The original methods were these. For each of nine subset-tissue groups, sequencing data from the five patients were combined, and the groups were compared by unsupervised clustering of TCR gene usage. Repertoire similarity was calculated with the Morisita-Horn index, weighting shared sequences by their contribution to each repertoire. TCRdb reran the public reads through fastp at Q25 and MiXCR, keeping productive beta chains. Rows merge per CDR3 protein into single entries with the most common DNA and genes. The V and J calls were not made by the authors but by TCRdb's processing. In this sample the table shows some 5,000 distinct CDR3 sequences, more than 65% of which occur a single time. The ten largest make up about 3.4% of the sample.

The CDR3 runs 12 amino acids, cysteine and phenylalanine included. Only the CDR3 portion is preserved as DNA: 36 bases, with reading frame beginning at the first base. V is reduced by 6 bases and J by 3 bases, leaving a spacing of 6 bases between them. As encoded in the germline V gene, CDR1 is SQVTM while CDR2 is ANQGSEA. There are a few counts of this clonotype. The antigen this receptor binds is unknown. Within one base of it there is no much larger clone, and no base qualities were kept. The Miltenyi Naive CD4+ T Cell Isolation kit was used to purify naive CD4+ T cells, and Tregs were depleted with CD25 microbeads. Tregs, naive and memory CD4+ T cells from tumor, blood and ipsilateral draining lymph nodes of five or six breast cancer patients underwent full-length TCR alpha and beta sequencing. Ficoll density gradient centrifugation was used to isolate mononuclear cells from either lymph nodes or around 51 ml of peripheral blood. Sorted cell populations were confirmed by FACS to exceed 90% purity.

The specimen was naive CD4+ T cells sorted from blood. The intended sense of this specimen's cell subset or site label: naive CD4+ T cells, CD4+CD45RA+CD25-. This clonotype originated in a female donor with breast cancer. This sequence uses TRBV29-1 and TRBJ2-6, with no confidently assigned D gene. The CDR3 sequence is CSVDLGANVLTF. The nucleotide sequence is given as TGCAGCGTAGACCTTGGGGCCAACGTCCTGACTTTC.